The 2 T cell receptor beta chains below come from one sample, sequenced in a study of tumor-infiltrating lymphocytes in localized non-small cell lung cancer. Sequenced by immunoSEQ multiplex PCR; TCRdb stores in-frame clones only, minus some. The repertoire has about 15,000 clones, around 81% of them found once; the top ten carry just over 2.5%. The sample was lung tumor tissue. These receptors came from a human donor with non-small cell lung cancer.

This clone was recorded only once. V gene TRBV10-1 combines with J gene TRBJ2-7; D remains unclear. The CDR3 loop spans 12 amino acids. The germline V gene has CDR1 WNHNN and CDR2 SYGVQD (reference sequence). The V and J ends lost 5 bases and 7 bases respectively, with 12 bases between them. CDR3 in DNA: TGCGCCAGCAGTCCGCCTGGCCCGGAGCAGTACTTC. Protein sequence: CASSPPGPEQYF.

This clone was observed a single time. The chain uses TRBV11-2 and TRBJ2-2; no reliable D call. The germline CDR1 and CDR2 sequences are SGHAT and FQNNGV. The CDR3 runs to 14 residues. Deletions cut 1 base from V and 3 bases from J, with 6 bases between. The CDR3 DNA reads TGTGCCAGCAGCTTAGGTCTATACACCGGGGAGCTGTTTTTT. Its translation is CASSLGLYTGELFF.